The text below deals with one T cell receptor beta chain. The antigen is not known. This sample is part of a study of T cells in localized non-small cell lung cancer. Germline V CDR1 and CDR2: GTSNPN, SVGIG (reference sequence). The CDR3 runs to 15 residues. V dropped 0 bases and J dropped 2 bases, with 13 bases sitting between them. Libraries were prepared by immunoSEQ multiplex PCR; TCRdb keeps only in-frame clonotypes and omits some of them. The sample lists 45,000 to 60,000 clones; around three quarters were seen once. Points from the study as a whole: Sequence data derive from only one tumor region, so heterogeneity remains possible. Median detection of top 100 tumor clones in adjacent lung was over 45 clones. Peak T cell clonality was found in uninvolved adjacent lung, exceeding tumor.

The gene calls are TRBV30 and TRBJ1-2, with D possibly being TRBD1 (5 bases). The source is a woman aged 35-70 years with stage II lung adenocarcinoma. The sequences come from PBMCs, collected before any cancer treatment. This CDR3 reads CAWSVRGSLNYGYTF. The CDR3 nucleotides read TGTGCCTGGAGTGTACGGGGGAGCCTCAACTATGGCTACACCTTC.